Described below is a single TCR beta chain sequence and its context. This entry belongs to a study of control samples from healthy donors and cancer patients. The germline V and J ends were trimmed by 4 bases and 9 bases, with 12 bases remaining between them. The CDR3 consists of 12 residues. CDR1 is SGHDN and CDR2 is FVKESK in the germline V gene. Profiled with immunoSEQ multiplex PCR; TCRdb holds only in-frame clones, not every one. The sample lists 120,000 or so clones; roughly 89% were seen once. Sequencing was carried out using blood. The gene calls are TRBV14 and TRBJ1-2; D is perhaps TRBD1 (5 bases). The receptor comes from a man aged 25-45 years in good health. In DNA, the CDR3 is TGTGCCAGCAGCCCAGGATGGGGGAGCTACACCTTC. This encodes CASSPGWGSYTF.